The 3 T cell receptor beta chains below were found in one sample sequenced in a study of T cell repertoires in cytomegalovirus infection (dated by TCRdb to about 2019). This specimen's treatment or condition label, per the study, means: in vitro stimulation with specific CMV peptide epitopes to enrich CMV-specific T cells. The data were produced on an Illumina HiSeq 1500. TCRdb reprocessing: public reads trimmed at Q25 with fastp, clones called with MiXCR, in-frame beta chains kept. Here each entry gathers all rows of one CDR3 protein and keeps the most common genes and DNA. The sample yields hundreds of thousands of distinct CDR3 sequences; approximately 32% were counted once. 20% of the sample is taken by the ten largest. No antigen is known for these receptors. Sequencing was performed on cultured PBMCs, taken from culture after CMV antigen stimulation. Receptor source: a human donor in good health (CMV status not recorded). Some clones in this sample may be carry-over from other donors' samples.

This clonotype was counted between two and nine times. The J gene is TRBJ1-5, the V gene TRBV12-3 or TRBV12-4; possibly TRBD1 for D (5 bases). Trimming removed 2 bases from V and 5 bases from J, with 13 bases in between. The CDR3 runs 15 residues. The CDR3 protein is CASSLWGVGDQPQHF. The CDR3 nucleotides read TGTGCCAGCAGTTTATGGGGGGTAGGCGATCAGCCCCAGCATTTT.

The chain uses TRBV6-5 and TRBJ1-5; D is ambiguous. The V and J ends lost 5 bases and 6 bases respectively, with 8 bases between them. Germline-derived CDR1 and CDR2 are MNHEY and SVGAGI. The CDR3 is made up of 12 amino acids. Written as DNA, the CDR3 is TGTGCCAGCAGTGCAGCGGGTCAGCCCCAGCATTTT. Protein sequence: CASSAAGQPQHF.

The sample holds a few counts of this clonotype. The rearrangement uses TRBV27 and TRBJ2-7; TRBD2 is a possible D gene (6 bases). This CDR3 spans 15 amino acids. The V and J ends lost 3 bases and 2 bases respectively, with 14 bases between them. Germline assignment: CDR1 MNHEY and CDR2 SMNVEV (reference sequence). The CDR3 coding sequence is TGTGCCAGCAGTTTCAAGGAGGGCAGGGCCTACGAGCAGTACTTC. It translates to CASSFKEGRAYEQYF.